A selection of T cell receptor beta chains follows, all from one sample in a study of T cell responses to AZD1222 COVID-19 vaccine. The table came from immunoSEQ multiplex PCR; TCRdb's copy has only in-frame clones and leaves some out. Of roughly 150,000 clones in the sample, 92% were seen once. Sequencing was performed on peripheral blood, taken 28 days after the second AZD1222 dose. The receptors here all came from an adult who received the AZD1222 COVID-19 vaccine. CDR3s include the opening cysteine and the closing phenylalanine or tryptophan. Fields, in order: V gene, D gene, clone size, J gene, CDR3 DNA, CDR3 protein. A D gene is named only where the DNA matches it firmly. Rows may omit the clone size; those that give it use once, few, many or a size class.

V gene: TRBV9; D gene: NA; clone size: NA; J gene: TRBJ2-2; CDR3 DNA: TGTGCCAGCAGCATAGGGGGAACCGGGGAGCTGTTTTTT; CDR3 protein: CASSIGGTGELFF
V gene: TRBV6-6; D gene: TRBD1; clone size: NA; J gene: TRBJ2-7; CDR3 DNA: TGTGCCAGCAGCCGCGGGACAGGTGGCCCCTACGAGCAGTACTTC; CDR3 protein: CASSRGTGGPYEQYF
V gene: TRBV7-9; D gene: NA; clone size: NA; J gene: TRBJ1-2; CDR3 DNA: TGTGCCAGCAGCTCGGGGGGCGAGGGCTCGCACTATGGCTACACCTTC; CDR3 protein: CASSSGGEGSHYGYTF
V gene: TRBV7-9; D gene: TRBD2; clone size: NA; J gene: TRBJ2-1; CDR3 DNA: TGTGCCAGCAGCTTGGGTAGCGGGGGGGCCCCTGAGCAGTTCTTC; CDR3 protein: CASSLGSGGAPEQFF
V gene: TRBV6-2/TRBV6-3; D gene: TRBD1; clone size: NA; J gene: TRBJ1-2; CDR3 DNA: TGTGCCAGCAGTTCAAGACAGGGGGGGCGTCGGGGCTACACCTTC; CDR3 protein: CASSSRQGGRRGYTF
V gene: TRBV12-3/TRBV12-4; D gene: NA; clone size: NA; J gene: TRBJ1-2; CDR3 DNA: TGTGCCAGCAGCCCAACACCTAACTATGGCTACACCTTC; CDR3 protein: CASSPTPNYGYTF
V gene: TRBV6-5; D gene: NA; clone size: NA; J gene: TRBJ1-3; CDR3 DNA: TGTGCCAGCAGTTACTCGCGGACAGCTGGAAACACCATATATTTT; CDR3 protein: CASSYSRTAGNTIYF
V gene: TRBV11-2; D gene: NA; clone size: NA; J gene: TRBJ1-2; CDR3 DNA: TGTGCCAGCAGCGTTTCAGTAACCCCTAACTATGGCTACACCTTC; CDR3 protein: CASSVSVTPNYGYTF
V gene: TRBV11-3; D gene: TRBD1; clone size: NA; J gene: TRBJ1-1; CDR3 DNA: TGTGCCAGCAGCTCCGGACAGGGCGGAAACACTGAAGCTTTCTTT; CDR3 protein: CASSSGQGGNTEAFF
V gene: TRBV6-1; D gene: NA; clone size: NA; J gene: TRBJ1-6; CDR3 DNA: TGTGCCAGCAGTGAATTCGGACGCCGCACCTATAATTCACCCCTCCACTTT; CDR3 protein: CASSEFGRRTYNSPLHF
V gene: TRBV9; D gene: TRBD1; clone size: few; J gene: TRBJ2-1; CDR3 DNA: TGTGCCAGCAGCCCCGGGACAGGGGCCTTACTTTGGCAGTTCTTC; CDR3 protein: CASSPGTGALLWQFF
V gene: TRBV6-1; D gene: NA; clone size: NA; J gene: TRBJ1-2; CDR3 DNA: TGTGCCAGCAGTGAAATGGGGGGCTATGGCTACACCTTC; CDR3 protein: CASSEMGGYGYTF
V gene: TRBV3-1/TRBV3-2; D gene: NA; clone size: NA; J gene: TRBJ1-3; CDR3 DNA: TGTGCCAGCAGCCAAGAGGGGGTTGGAAACACCATATATTTT; CDR3 protein: CASSQEGVGNTIYF
V gene: TRBV6-5; D gene: NA; clone size: few; J gene: TRBJ2-7; CDR3 DNA: TGTGCCAGCAGTTCGCAGGGGGGAAGGGGATTC; CDR3 protein: CASSSQGGRGF
V gene: TRBV9; D gene: NA; clone size: few; J gene: TRBJ2-2; CDR3 DNA: TGTGCCAGCAGCCCACACACCGGGGAGCTGTTTTTT; CDR3 protein: CASSPHTGELFF
V gene: TRBV3-1/TRBV3-2; D gene: NA; clone size: NA; J gene: TRBJ1-3; CDR3 DNA: TGTGCCAGCAGCCAATCGTCCGGAAACACCATATATTTT; CDR3 protein: CASSQSSGNTIYF
V gene: TRBV6-6; D gene: TRBD1; clone size: once; J gene: TRBJ1-5; CDR3 DNA: TGTGCCACCGGACAGGGCAATCAGCCCCAGCATTTT; CDR3 protein: CATGQGNQPQHF
V gene: TRBV18; D gene: NA; clone size: NA; J gene: TRBJ2-4; CDR3 DNA: TGTGCCAGCTCACCACCTGCGGCAGTTCTGGGCATTCAGTACTTC; CDR3 protein: CASSPPAAVLGIQYF
V gene: TRBV4-1; D gene: TRBD1; clone size: NA; J gene: TRBJ1-2; CDR3 DNA: TGCGCCAGCAGCTATCCGGGACAGGGATATATCTCCACTCTCTATGGCTACACCTTC; CDR3 protein: CASSYPGQGYISTLYGYTF